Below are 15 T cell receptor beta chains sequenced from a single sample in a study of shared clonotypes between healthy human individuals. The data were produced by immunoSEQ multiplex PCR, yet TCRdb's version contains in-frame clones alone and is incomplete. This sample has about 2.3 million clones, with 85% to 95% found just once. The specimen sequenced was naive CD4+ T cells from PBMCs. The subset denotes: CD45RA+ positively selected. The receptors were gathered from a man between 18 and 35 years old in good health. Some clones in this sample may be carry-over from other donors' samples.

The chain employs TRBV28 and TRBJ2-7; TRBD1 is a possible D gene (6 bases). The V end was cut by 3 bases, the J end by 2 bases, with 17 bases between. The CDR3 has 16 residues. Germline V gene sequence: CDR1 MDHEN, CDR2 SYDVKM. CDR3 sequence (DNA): TGTGCCAGCAGTTTTTCATTAGGGACACCAACCTACGAGCAGTACTTC. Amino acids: CASSFSLGTPTYEQYF.

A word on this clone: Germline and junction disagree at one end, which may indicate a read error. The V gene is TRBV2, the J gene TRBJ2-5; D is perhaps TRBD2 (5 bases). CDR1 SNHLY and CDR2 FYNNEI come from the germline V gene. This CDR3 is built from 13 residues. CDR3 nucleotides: TGTACCAGCAGGACCCAGCGCGGGGAGACCCAGTACTTC. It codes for CTSRTQRGETQYF.

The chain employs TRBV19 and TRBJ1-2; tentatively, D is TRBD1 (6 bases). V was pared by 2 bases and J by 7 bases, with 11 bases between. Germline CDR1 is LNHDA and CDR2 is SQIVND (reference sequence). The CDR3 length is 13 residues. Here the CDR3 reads CASSIWGLGGYTF. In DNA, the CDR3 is TGTGCCAGTAGTATATGGGGGCTCGGTGGCTACACCTTC.

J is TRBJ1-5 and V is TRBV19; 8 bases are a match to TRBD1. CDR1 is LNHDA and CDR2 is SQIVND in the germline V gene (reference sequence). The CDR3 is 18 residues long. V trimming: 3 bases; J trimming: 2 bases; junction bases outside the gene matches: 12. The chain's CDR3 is CASSIPIRRGRGNQPQHF. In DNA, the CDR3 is TGTGCCAGTAGTATCCCCATTCGCAGGGGGCGCGGCAATCAGCCCCAGCATTTT.

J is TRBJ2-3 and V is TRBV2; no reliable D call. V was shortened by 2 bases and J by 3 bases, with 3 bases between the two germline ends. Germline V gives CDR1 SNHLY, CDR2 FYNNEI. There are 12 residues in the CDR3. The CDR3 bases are TGTGCCAGCAGTGAAATTACAGATACGCAGTATTTT. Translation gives CASSEITDTQYF.

The CDR3 loop is CATSNHGGPYEQYF. In DNA, the CDR3 is TGTGCCACCAGCAATCACGGAGGCCCTTACGAGCAGTACTTC. V and J are TRBV15 and TRBJ2-7; a weak D match, TRBD2 (5 bases). Germline V gene data show CDR1 as LNHNV and CDR2 as YYDKDF (reference sequence). The CDR3 sequence is 14 residues long. Trimming removed 4 bases at V and 4 bases at J, with 14 bases between.

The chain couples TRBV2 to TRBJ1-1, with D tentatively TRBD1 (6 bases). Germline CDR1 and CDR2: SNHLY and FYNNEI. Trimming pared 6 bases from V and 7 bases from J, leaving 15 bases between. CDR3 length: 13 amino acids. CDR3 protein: CASRVEGGIEAFF. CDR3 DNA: TGTGCCAGCAGAGTGGAGGGGGGGATTGAAGCTTTCTTT. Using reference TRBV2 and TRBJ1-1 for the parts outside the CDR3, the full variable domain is EPEVTQTPSHQVTQMGQEVILRCVPISNHLYFYWYRQILGQKVEFLVSFYNNEISEKSEIFDDQFSVERPDGSNFTLKIRSTKLEDSAMYFCASRVEGGIEAFFGQGTRLTVV.

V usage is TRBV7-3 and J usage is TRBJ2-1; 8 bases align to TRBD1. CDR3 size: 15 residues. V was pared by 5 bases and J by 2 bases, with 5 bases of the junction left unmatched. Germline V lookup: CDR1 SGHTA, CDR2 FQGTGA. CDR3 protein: CASSPPGGTYNEQFF. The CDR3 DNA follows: TGTGCCAGCAGCCCCCCAGGGGGCACCTACAATGAGCAGTTCTTC.

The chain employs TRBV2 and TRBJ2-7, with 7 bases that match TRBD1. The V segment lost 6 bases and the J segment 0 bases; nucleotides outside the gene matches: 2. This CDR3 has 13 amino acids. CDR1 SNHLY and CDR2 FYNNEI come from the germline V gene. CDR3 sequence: CASRGQSSYEQYF. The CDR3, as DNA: TGTGCCAGCAGGGGACAGTCCTCCTACGAGCAGTACTTC.

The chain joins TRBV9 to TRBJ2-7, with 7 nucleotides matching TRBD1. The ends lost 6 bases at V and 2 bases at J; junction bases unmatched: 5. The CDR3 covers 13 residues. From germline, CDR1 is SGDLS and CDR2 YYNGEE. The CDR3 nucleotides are TGTGCCAGCAACAGCCAGGGGGCCTACGAGCAGTACTTC. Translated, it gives CASNSQGAYEQYF.

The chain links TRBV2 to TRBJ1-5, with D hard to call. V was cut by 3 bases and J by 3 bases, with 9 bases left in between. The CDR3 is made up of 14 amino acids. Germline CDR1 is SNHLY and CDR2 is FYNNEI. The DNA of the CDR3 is TGTGCCAGCAGTGACTCCTTCTACAATCAGCCCCAGCATTTT. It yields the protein CASSDSFYNQPQHF.

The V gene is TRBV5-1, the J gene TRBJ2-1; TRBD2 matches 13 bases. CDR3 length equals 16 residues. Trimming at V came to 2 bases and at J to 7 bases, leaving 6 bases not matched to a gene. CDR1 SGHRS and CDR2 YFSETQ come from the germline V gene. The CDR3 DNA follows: TGCGCCAGCAGCTTCCAACTAGCGGGAGGGCGGAATGAGCAGTTCTTC. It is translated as CASSFQLAGGRNEQFF.

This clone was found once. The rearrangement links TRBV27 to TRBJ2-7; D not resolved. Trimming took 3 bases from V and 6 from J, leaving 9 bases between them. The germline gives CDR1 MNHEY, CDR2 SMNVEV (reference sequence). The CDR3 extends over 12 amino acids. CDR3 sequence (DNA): TGTGCCAGCAGTTTCTTTCTAGGCGAGCAGTACTTC. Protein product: CASSFFLGEQYF.

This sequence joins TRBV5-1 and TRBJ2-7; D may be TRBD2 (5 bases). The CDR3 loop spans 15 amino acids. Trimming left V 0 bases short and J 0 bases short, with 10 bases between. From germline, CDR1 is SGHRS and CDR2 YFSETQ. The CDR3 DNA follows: TGCGCCAGCAGCTTGGGGACTTCTGACTCCTACGAGCAGTACTTC. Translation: CASSLGTSDSYEQYF.

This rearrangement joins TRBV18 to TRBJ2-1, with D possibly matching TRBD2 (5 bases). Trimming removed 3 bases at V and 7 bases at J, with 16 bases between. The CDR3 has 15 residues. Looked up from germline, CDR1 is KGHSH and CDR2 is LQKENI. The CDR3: CASSPTGLEANEQFF. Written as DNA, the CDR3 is TGTGCCAGCTCACCTACCGGGCTGGAGGCGAATGAGCAGTTCTTC.